This entry lists 8 T cell receptor delta chains sequenced from one sample in a study of gamma-delta T cells after stem cell transplantation. TCRdb redid the clone calls on the RT-PCR reads with CATT. There are about 2,800 delta-chain clones in the sample; under 3% occur only once, and 20% to 25% lies in the top ten. What was sequenced was gamma-delta T cells. Receptor source: a human donor. It is not recorded whose cells these are; they may come from a transplant donor.

This clone was found a few times. TCRdb records a much larger clone's protein for this DNA, with a difference at residue 13 that likely arises from a read error; the protein given is the translation of the DNA. This chain joins TRDV2 and TRDJ3; the match to TRDD3 covers 7 bases. CDR3 length: 20 residues. Germline V CDR1 and CDR2: GEAIGNYY, EKD. The CDR3 DNA reads as TGTGCCTGTGACACCCCTGGGGGTCCTGGAAGCTCCTGTGACACCCGACAGATGTTTTTC. Its translation is CACDTPGGPGSSCDTRQMFF.

Concerning this clone itself: TCRdb shows a much larger clone's protein in place of this DNA's translation, and the two differ at residue 5, likely through a read error; the protein shown is translated from the DNA. This chain connects TRDV2 to TRDJ1, with D possibly being TRDD2 (6 bases). V lost 8 bases, J lost 3 bases, and 33 bases lay in between. CDR1 GEAIGNYY and CDR2 EKD come from the germline V gene. The CDR3 contains 19 residues. The CDR3 protein is CASDGLLLRNTGYPDKLIF. In nucleotides, the CDR3 is TGTGCCTCCGATGGCCTCCTACTGAGGAATACAGGATATCCCGATAAACTCATCTTT.

This clone was detected many times. This rearrangement joins TRDV2 to TRDJ1; 12 nucleotides line up with TRDD3. Germline loops: CDR1 GEAIGNYY, CDR2 EKD. There are 19 residues in the CDR3. Trimming took 3 bases from V and 0 from J; bases not matched to a gene: 13. CDR3 in amino acids: CACDPVLGDTGMYTDKLIF. The CDR3 DNA is TGTGCCTGTGACCCTGTACTGGGGGATACAGGGATGTACACCGATAAACTCATCTTT.

This clone has a handful of counts. TCRdb assigns this DNA the protein of a much larger clone, which departs from its translation at residue 14; this likely reflects a read error, and the protein shown comes from translating the DNA. This rearrangement joins TRDV2 to TRDJ1; 9 positions match TRDD3. CDR3 size: 16 residues. Germline CDR1 GEAIGNYY, CDR2 EKD. For the CDR3, the DNA is TGTGCCTGTGACCCCCTACTGGGGGAAAACACCGATAAACCCATCTTT. It yields the protein CACDPLLGENTDKPIF.

As concerns this clone: This likely stems from a read error, as it lies one base from a far larger clone. This chain connects TRDV2 to TRDJ1; 7 nucleotides agree with TRDD3. The length of the CDR3 is 17 residues. Germline-derived CDR1 and CDR2 are GEAIGNYY and EKD. CDR3 loop: CACDRLLGHQNTDRLIF. The CDR3 nucleotides are TGTGCCTGCGATAGGCTACTGGGGCACCAGAACACCGATAGACTCATCTTT.

This clone was seen only a few times. A much larger clone differs from this one at a single base, so this may be a read error. The chain is built from TRDV2 and TRDJ3; D is possibly TRDD3 (5 bases). Looked up from germline, CDR1 is GEAIGNYY and CDR2 is EKD. This CDR3 contains 20 residues. This CDR3 is CACDTGGFLPNSCDTRQMFF. For the CDR3, the DNA is TGTGCCTGTGACACCGGGGGGTTTCTCCCGAACTCCTGTGACACCCGACAGATGTTTTTC.

As concerns this clone: Since a much larger clone is just one base distant, this may be a read error. Distinct nucleotide sequences in the sample also encode this CDR3. This sequence joins TRDV2 and TRDJ3; TRDD3 aligns across 8 bases. Germline V CDR1 and CDR2: GEAIGNYY, EKD. This CDR3 comprises 21 residues. Here the CDR3 reads CACDTGGTGGQSSWDTRQMFF. CDR3 coding DNA: TGTGCCTGCGACACCGGGGGGACTGGGGGTCAGAGCTCCTGGGACACCCGACAGATGTTTTTC.

Only a few counts were recorded for this clone. The genes are TRDV2 and TRDJ1; D gene ambiguous. V gave up 3 bases and J gave up 3 bases, with 13 bases separating them. This CDR3 spans 14 amino acids. Germline assignment: CDR1 GEAIGNYY and CDR2 EKD. The CDR3 here is CACDAVGSPDKLIF. The CDR3 bases are TGTGCCTGTGACGCCGTAGGGAGTCCCGATAAACTCATCTTT.